A selection of T cell receptor beta chains follows, all from one sample in a study of blood T cell repertoires in COVID-19. Profiled with immunoSEQ multiplex PCR; TCRdb holds only in-frame clones, not every one. The profile covers approximately 300,000 clones, with about 93% appearing a single time and roughly 6.8% taken by the ten largest. The sequenced sample consisted of peripheral blood. The receptors derive from a woman in her twenties or thirties with COVID-19, enrolled during active disease. CDR3s include the opening cysteine and the closing phenylalanine or tryptophan. The order of the fields is V gene, clone size, D gene, J gene, CDR3 DNA, CDR3 protein. The D gene is left open where the match is weak. A row's size may be missing; if present it is once, few, many or a size class.

>TRBV2|once|TRBD1|TRBJ2-3
TGTGCCACATCGACAGGGTTCGCAGATACGCAGTATTTT
CATSTGFADTQYF
>TRBV15|.|TRBD2|TRBJ2-7
TGTGCCACCAGCAGGGCCGGGACTAGGGATTACGAGCAGTACTTC
CATSRAGTRDYEQYF
>TRBV9|many|.|TRBJ1-2
TGTGCCAGCAGCGTGAAGCCGGAGGCCTCTTATGGCTACACCTTC
CASSVKPEASYGYTF
>TRBV11-1|once|.|TRBJ1-1
TGTGCCAGCAGCTCCCCCGGGAGGGCTGAAGCTTTCTTT
CASSSPGRAEAFF
>TRBV6-5|.|TRBD2|TRBJ2-1
TGTGCCAGCAGTTACTCCCGGACTAGCCCCCCCAATGAGCAGTTCTTC
CASSYSRTSPPNEQFF
>TRBV27|.|TRBD1|TRBJ1-2
TGTGCCAGCAGCCTGACAGGGATTGATGGCTACACCTTC
CASSLTGIDGYTF
>TRBV9|.|TRBD2|TRBJ2-7
TGTGCCAGCAGCGTGGCTAGCGGGAGCTACGAGCAGTACTTC
CASSVASGSYEQYF
>TRBV7-7|.|.|TRBJ2-2
TGTGCTAGCAGCCGGGACTTCGACACCGGGGAGCTGTTTTTT
CASSRDFDTGELFF
>TRBV2|.|.|TRBJ2-1
TGTGCCAGCAGTCAGGAGCAGGGAGGCGATGAGCAGTTCTTC
CASSQEQGGDEQFF
>TRBV2|.|TRBD1|TRBJ1-2
TGTGCCAGCAACCAACAGGGGGCAGGAAACTATGGCTACACCTTC
CASNQQGAGNYGYTF
>TRBV3-1/TRBV3-2|.|.|TRBJ2-7
TGTGCCAGCAGCCAAGAGGTGGGCGTCATCGAGCAGTACTTC
CASSQEVGVIEQYF
>TRBV7-3|.|.|TRBJ1-1
TGTGCCAGCAGCTTAGGGGCAGGGGCTGAAGCTTTCTTT
CASSLGAGAEAFF
>TRBV5-4|.|.|TRBJ2-5
TGTGCCAGCAGCTTTAAGACTTCAGAGACCCAGTACTTC
CASSFKTSETQYF
>TRBV2|once|.|TRBJ2-1
TGTGCCAGCAGTGTCCTCAGGGATTACAATGAGCAGTTCTTC
CASSVLRDYNEQFF
>TRBV21-1|.|.|TRBJ1-5
TGTGCCAGCAGCAAAGCCGGGACAGCCTGTGAATTGTATAGCAATCAGCCCCAGCATTTT
CASSKAGTACELYSNQPQHF
>TRBV2|.|.|TRBJ1-3
TGTGCCAGCATATATCAGAACAGGTTAAGCTCTGGAAACACCATATATTTT
CASIYQNRLSSGNTIYF
>TRBV7-2|.|TRBD1|TRBJ1-1
TGTGCCAGCAGCTGGACAGGGACTGAAGCTTTCTTT
CASSWTGTEAFF
>TRBV20-1|once|.|TRBJ1-2
TGCAGTGCCACAGGGCAGTATGGCTACACCTTC
CSATGQYGYTF
>TRBV27|.|TRBD1|TRBJ1-1
TGTGCCAGCAGTCCACAGGGGGCCGCTTACACTGAAGCTTTCTTT
CASSPQGAAYTEAFF
>TRBV24-1|.|.|TRBJ1-2
TGTGCCACCAGCCGGACAGATTGGGATGGCTACACCTTC
CATSRTDWDGYTF
>TRBV28|.|.|TRBJ2-7
TGTGCCAGCAGTTTCGGGGTCCCCTACGAGCAGTACTTC
CASSFGVPYEQYF
>TRBV3-1/TRBV3-2|.|.|TRBJ1-2
TGTGCCAGCAGCCCCGACAGGCATGGCTACACCTTC
CASSPDRHGYTF
>TRBV30|once|TRBD1|TRBJ2-2
TGTGCCTGGAGGAGCACAGGGGGCGACTTCTCCGGGGAGCTGTTTTTT
CAWRSTGGDFSGELFF
>TRBV9|.|TRBD2|TRBJ2-1
TGTGCCAGCAGCGTGTCACTAGCGGGAGAAGCCTACAATGAGCAGTTCTTC
CASSVSLAGEAYNEQFF
>TRBV12-3/TRBV12-4|.|.|TRBJ1-5
TGTGCCAGCAGTTTAGAGGGGGATCAGCCCCAGCATTTT
CASSLEGDQPQHF
>TRBV19|.|.|TRBJ2-7
TGTGCCAGTAGTATGGGGCGGGGGCGTACCTACGAGCAGTACTTC
CASSMGRGRTYEQYF
>TRBV6-5|.|TRBD1|TRBJ2-1
TGTGCCAGCACCCCGGAGTGGACAGGTATCTCAGAGCAGTTCTTC
CASTPEWTGISEQFF
>TRBV24-1|.|.|TRBJ1-5
TGTGCCACCAGTGAAGGGAGAGGGCAGCCCCAGCATTTT
CATSEGRGQPQHF
>TRBV11-2|.|.|TRBJ1-1
TGTGCCAGCAGCTTGGGCAAGAACACTGAAGCTTTCTTT
CASSLGKNTEAFF
>TRBV19|.|TRBD1|TRBJ1-6
TGTGCCAGTAGGCACAGGGGGCACTCACCCCTCCACTTT
CASRHRGHSPLHF
>TRBV28|.|.|TRBJ1-1
TGTGCCAGCACCACCCCAGTGAACACTGAAGCTTTCTTT
CASTTPVNTEAFF
>TRBV23-1|.|TRBD1|TRBJ2-7
TGCGCCAGCCGAAGGCACAGGGGGCGGACTGGCTACGAGCAGTACTTC
CASRRHRGRTGYEQYF
>TRBV18|.|.|TRBJ2-7
TGTGCCAGCTCACCACGGTTTCAACTAGACTACGAGCAGTACTTC
CASSPRFQLDYEQYF
>TRBV6-4|.|TRBD2|TRBJ2-7
TGTGCCAGCAGGGGTTCGGGACTAGCGGGAGACGAGCAGTACTTC
CASRGSGLAGDEQYF
>TRBV28|once|TRBD1|TRBJ1-1
TGTGCCAGCAGAGGACAGGGCTGGACTGAAGCTTTCTTT
CASRGQGWTEAFF
>TRBV12-3/TRBV12-4|.|.|TRBJ2-5
TGTGCCAGCAGTTTTGGGCAGACCCAGTACTTC
CASSFGQTQYF
>TRBV6-5|.|.|TRBJ1-6
TGTGCCAGCAGTTACAGAGGGAGTTCACCCCTCCACTTT
CASSYRGSSPLHF
>TRBV29-1|.|TRBD2|TRBJ2-1
TGCAGCGTTCGGAGCGGGAGGGCCTCCTCCTACAATGAGCAGTTCTTC
CSVRSGRASSYNEQFF
>TRBV28|.|TRBD1|TRBJ1-4
TGTGCCAGCAGTTTATTTGGGACAGGGAGTCCCCTGTTTTTT
CASSLFGTGSPLFF
>TRBV18|.|.|TRBJ1-5
TGTGCCAGCTCACTTACAGGGAATAGCAATCAGCCCCAGCATTTT
CASSLTGNSNQPQHF
>TRBV2|.|.|TRBJ1-2
TGTGCCAGCAGTGCAGGTTTGAACTATGGCTACACCTTC
CASSAGLNYGYTF